The 18 T cell receptor beta chains given below trace back to one sample, sequenced in a study of shared clonotypes between healthy human individuals (dated by TCRdb to about 2020). Libraries came from the immunoSEQ multiplex PCR assay. This immuneACCESS table, as held by TCRdb, lists in-frame sequences with V and J called but not all clones. Of the missing ones, under half trace to an unresolved V gene in checked studies; the others have no known cause. Recorded for this sample are 550,000 to 750,000 clones; approximately 90% of them occurred a single time. The ten most abundant clones make up about a quarter of the sample. For the CD8 naive samples, CD45RO-negative cells were positively selected for CCR7, yielding a CD45RA+CCR7+ population from which TemRA cells were excluded. Sequencing was done on a sample of naive CD8+ T cells sorted from blood. Sample cell subset or site, as interpreted from the label and publication: CD45RA+CCR7+. The receptor set was obtained from a man younger than 40 in good health.

This clone has only one observation. The genes are TRBV5-8 and TRBJ2-1; D might be TRBD1 (5 bases). V was clipped by 0 bases and J by 0 bases, with 16 bases between them. The CDR3 covers 18 residues. Looked up from germline, CDR1 is SGHTS and CDR2 is YDEGEE. CDR3 sequence: CASSLANGHLSSYNEQFF. The CDR3 nucleotides read TGTGCCAGCAGCTTGGCCAACGGACACCTGAGCTCCTACAATGAGCAGTTCTTC.

This chain links TRBV6-1 with TRBJ2-6; 9 bases map to TRBD1. The CDR3 is made up of 18 amino acids. The junction had 3 bases not matched to a gene; V was cut back by 0 bases and J by 0 bases. Germline values: CDR1 MNHNS, CDR2 SASEGT. CDR3 residues: CASSEADRGVSGANVLTF. CDR3 nucleotides: TGTGCCAGCAGTGAAGCGGACAGGGGAGTCTCTGGGGCCAACGTCCTGACTTTC.

This clone was recorded only once. This rearrangement joins TRBV5-4 to TRBJ2-1; TRBD2 aligns across 11 bases. The V and J ends lost 6 bases and 7 bases, in that order; junction bases with no gene match: 15. CDR3 length: 17 amino acids. Germline V CDR1 and CDR2: SGHNT, YYREEE (reference sequence). CDR3 loop: CASTPVPGTSGNNEQFF. The CDR3 region has the DNA TGTGCCAGCACCCCTGTCCCAGGGACTAGCGGCAATAATGAGCAGTTCTTC.

The CDR3 region has the DNA TGTGCCAGCAGCTTAAAACCGGACAGGATTACGCAGCCCCAGCATTTT. It yields the protein CASSLKPDRITQPQHF. This rearrangement joins TRBV5-5 to TRBJ1-5; 7 positions match TRBD1. The V segment lost 2 bases and the J segment 7 bases; nucleotides outside the gene matches: 12. This CDR3 has 16 residues. The V gene's germline CDR1 is SGHKS and CDR2 YYEKEE (reference sequence).

The V call is TRBV27, the J call TRBJ2-3; D is undetermined. The CDR3 contains 13 residues. With 10 bases removed from V and 7 bases from J, the gap between germline ends came to 18 bases. Germline assignment: CDR1 MNHEY and CDR2 SMNVEV (reference sequence). In DNA, the CDR3 is TGTGCCACCTCGCTGTCGCCTCTTAATACGCAGTATTTT. This sequence encodes CATSLSPLNTQYF.

The rearrangement uses TRBV4-1 and TRBJ1-2, with 7 bases aligning to TRBD1. The CDR3 is 16 amino acids. V lost 0 bases and J lost 6; bases outside the gene matches: 10. From germline, CDR1 is MGHRA and CDR2 YSYEKL. The CDR3 loop is CASSQEPGQIENGYTF. The CDR3 DNA is TGCGCCAGCAGCCAAGAACCGGGACAGATCGAGAATGGCTACACCTTC.

This clone was counted once. V gene TRBV27 combines with J gene TRBJ2-5; a possible D gene is TRBD1 (6 bases). Germline V gene lookup returns CDR1 MNHEY and CDR2 SMNVEV (reference sequence). The ends were cut back, 5 bases at V and 5 bases at J, with 18 bases in the middle. The CDR3 runs 15 residues. CDR3 in amino acids: CASSNRRDNPETQYF. In DNA, the CDR3 is TGTGCCAGCAGTAACCGCCGGGACAACCCCGAGACCCAGTACTTC.

This clone was observed a single time. The rearrangement uses TRBV11-3 and TRBJ2-5; no reliable D call. The CDR3 loop spans 12 amino acids. V lost 5 bases, J lost 7 bases, and 11 bases lay in between. The V gene's germline CDR1 is SGHNT and CDR2 YENEEA. In nucleotides, the CDR3 is TGTGCCAGCAGCCCCCGATCGGGGACCCAGTACTTC. Translation gives CASSPRSGTQYF.

This chain links TRBV7-9 with TRBJ2-4, with 8 positions matching TRBD1. With 6 bases clipped from V and 6 bases from J, the junction kept 7 bases outside the gene matches. CDR3 size: 14 residues. Germline values: CDR1 SEHNR, CDR2 FQNEAQ (reference sequence). CDR3 amino acids: CASSPRTGLNIQYF. CDR3 bases: TGTGCCAGCAGTCCGAGGACAGGGCTAAACATTCAGTACTTC.

The gene calls are TRBV9 and TRBJ1-5, with D possibly TRBD1 on 6 matching bases. The CDR3 contains 15 residues. Germline lookup yields CDR1 SGDLS and CDR2 YYNGEE. V gave up 0 bases and J gave up 5 bases, with 12 bases separating them. CDR3 loop: CASSVGGGGHQPQHF. The DNA of the CDR3 is TGTGCCAGCAGCGTAGGAGGGGGGGGACATCAGCCCCAGCATTTT.

V gene TRBV7-9 combines with J gene TRBJ2-3; D is unresolved. V was pared by 3 bases and J by 3 bases, with 10 bases between. Germline values: CDR1 SEHNR, CDR2 FQNEAQ (reference sequence). CDR3 length: 14 amino acids. The CDR3 spells CASSFSERTDTQYF. CDR3 in DNA: TGTGCCAGCAGCTTCAGCGAACGGACAGATACGCAGTATTTT.

The J gene is TRBJ2-7, the V gene TRBV2; D remains unclear. Germline CDR1 is SNHLY and CDR2 is FYNNEI. The V and J ends lost 5 bases and 1 base respectively, with 6 bases between them. The CDR3 extends over 12 amino acids. The CDR3 bases are TGTGCCAGCAGTTTTGAGTCCTACGAGCAGTACTTC. Protein product: CASSFESYEQYF.

The V and J genes are TRBV4-1 and TRBJ1-2; perhaps TRBD1 as D (5 bases). V lost 4 bases, J lost 5 bases, and 11 bases lay in between. This CDR3 is built from 13 residues. From germline, CDR1 is MGHRA and CDR2 YSYEKL. In DNA, the CDR3 is TGCGCCAGCAGCCCTACAGGCGGGTATGGCTACACCTTC. This gives the protein CASSPTGGYGYTF.

This clone appeared once. The V call is TRBV27, the J call TRBJ2-3; 13 bases agree with TRBD2. Germline CDR1 MNHEY, CDR2 SMNVEV (reference sequence). This CDR3 comprises 17 residues. With 2 bases clipped from V and 4 bases from J, the junction kept 6 bases outside the gene matches. DNA of the CDR3: TGTGCCAGCAGTTTAAGGACTAGCGGGAGTGTACCAGATACGCAGTATTTT. Encoded protein: CASSLRTSGSVPDTQYF.

The V and J genes are TRBV28 and TRBJ2-7, with TRBD2 matching 9 bases. The CDR3 runs 16 residues. With 5 bases clipped from V and 0 bases from J, the junction kept 8 bases outside the gene matches. Per germline, CDR1 MDHEN and CDR2 SYDVKM. The CDR3 is CASSLGLATSSYEQYF. As DNA, the CDR3 is TGTGCCAGCAGTCTTGGACTAGCGACGAGCTCCTACGAGCAGTACTTC.

This sequence joins TRBV5-1 and TRBJ2-5; 7 bases map to TRBD2. The CDR3 is 15 residues long. Germline trimming cut 0 bases from V and 5 bases from J; bases unmatched to any gene: 7. Germline-derived CDR1 and CDR2 are SGHRS and YFSETQ. CDR3 residues: CASSLEAGEGETQYF. CDR3 in DNA: TGCGCCAGCAGCTTGGAAGCCGGGGAGGGGGAGACCCAGTACTTC.

This clone has just one count. The CDR3 nucleotides are TGTGCCAGTAGTAAGTCACCCGGGACTAGCGGGAGTATTGAGCAGTTCTTC. Its protein is CASSKSPGTSGSIEQFF. The genes are TRBV19 and TRBJ2-1; TRBD2 agrees at 14 bases. The CDR3 is 17 amino acids. V gave up 4 bases and J gave up 9 bases; unmatched junction bases: 11. Germline V CDR1 and CDR2: LNHDA, SQIVND (reference sequence).

V gene TRBV28 combines with J gene TRBJ2-5; 7 nucleotides match TRBD1. The CDR3 contains 17 residues. V shed 5 bases, J shed 1 base, and the junction held 13 bases outside the gene matches. Per the germline V gene, CDR1 is MDHEN and CDR2 is SYDVKM. CDR3 sequence reads: CASSLTPLRQGQETQYF. The CDR3 DNA is TGTGCCAGCAGTCTCACCCCCCTTCGACAGGGCCAAGAGACCCAGTACTTC.